The subject of this entry is one T cell receptor (beta chain). The source of the sample is a study of blood T cell repertoires in COVID-19. The repertoire was sequenced with immunoSEQ multiplex PCR; TCRdb's copy has only in-frame clones and lacks some. Found here are 100,000 or so clones, 80% to 85% of them singletons; the top ten hold less than 45%. The CDR3 sequence is 14 residues long. The V gene end was trimmed by 6 bases and the J gene end by 3 bases; junction bases not matched to a gene: 7. Germline V gives CDR1 MNHEY, CDR2 SVGAGI. The V gene is TRBV6-5, the J gene TRBJ2-7; TRBD1 matches at 8 bases. The sequencing sample was made of peripheral blood. The clonotype comes from a man older than 75 with acute or convalescent COVID-19. In DNA form, the CDR3 reads TGTGCCAGCAGCCGTCTTGACAGGGGCTACGAGCAGTACTTC. Translating it yields CASSRLDRGYEQYF.